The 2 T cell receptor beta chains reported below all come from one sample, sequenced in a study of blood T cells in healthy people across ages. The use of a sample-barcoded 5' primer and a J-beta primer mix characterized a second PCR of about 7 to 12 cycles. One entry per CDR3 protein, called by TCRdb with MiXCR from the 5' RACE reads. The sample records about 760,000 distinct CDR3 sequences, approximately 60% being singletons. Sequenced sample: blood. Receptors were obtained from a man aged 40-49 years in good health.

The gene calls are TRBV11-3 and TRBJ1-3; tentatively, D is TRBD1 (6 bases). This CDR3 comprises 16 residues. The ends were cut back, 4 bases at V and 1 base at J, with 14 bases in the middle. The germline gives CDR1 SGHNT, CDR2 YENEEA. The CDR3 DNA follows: TGTGCCAGCAGCTCCGGGGGCGTCGGGTCTGGAAACACCATATATTTT. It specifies CASSSGGVGSGNTIYF.

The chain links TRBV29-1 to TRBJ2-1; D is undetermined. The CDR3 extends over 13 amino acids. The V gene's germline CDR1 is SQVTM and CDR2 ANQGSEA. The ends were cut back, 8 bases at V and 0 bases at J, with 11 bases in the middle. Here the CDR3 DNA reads TGCAGCATGGTGATACCCTCCTACAATGAGCAGTTCTTC. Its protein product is CSMVIPSYNEQFF.